Listed here are 9 T cell receptor beta chains from one sample, sequenced in a study of T cell responses to AZD1222 COVID-19 vaccine. Produced via immunoSEQ multiplex PCR; TCRdb's table is partial and in-frame only. The sample holds about 130,000 clones, roughly 85% seen once. This sample comprised peripheral blood, obtained 28 days after the second dose of the MenACWY control vaccine. These receptors all stem from an adult who received the MenACWY meningococcal vaccine as a control.

J is TRBJ2-4 and V is TRBV19; 9 bases are a match to TRBD2. Looked up from germline, CDR1 is LNHDA and CDR2 is SQIVND (reference sequence). V shed 6 bases and J 14 bases; nucleotides not matched to a gene: 20. CDR3 length: 16 amino acids. The CDR3 nucleotides read TGTGCCAGTAGATTAAGGGCTAGCGGGACCCGAGGCCCCGAGTACTTC. As protein: CASRLRASGTRGPEYF.

The chain combines TRBV28 with TRBJ2-7; D possibly uses TRBD1 or TRBD2 (5 bases each). This CDR3 contains 13 residues. Germline values: CDR1 MDHEN, CDR2 SYDVKM. The V gene lost 6 bases and the J gene lost 3 bases, with 12 bases spanning the gap. DNA of the CDR3: TGTGCCAGCAGACCGGGACCGCTCTACGAGCAGTACGTC. This gives the protein CASRPGPLYEQYV.

This chain links TRBV15 with TRBJ2-2, with a possible D match to TRBD1 (5 bases). The V gene lost 1 base and the J gene lost 1 base, with 7 bases spanning the gap. The CDR3 totals 15 residues. Germline loops: CDR1 LNHNV, CDR2 YYDKDF (reference sequence). The CDR3 loop is CATSRGGQNTGELFF. The DNA of the CDR3 is TGTGCCACCAGCAGAGGAGGACAGAACACCGGGGAGCTGTTTTTT.

The chain carries TRBV30 and TRBJ1-1, with D tentatively TRBD1 (6 bases). Per germline, CDR1 GTSNPN and CDR2 SVGIG (reference sequence). Between the trimmed V and J ends, which lost 2 bases and 2 bases, there was a span of 18 bases. This CDR3 spans 16 amino acids. The CDR3 loop reads CAWSRGSSRGNTEAFF. CDR3 sequence (DNA): TGTGCCTGGAGTAGGGGGTCAAGCCGGGGAAACACTGAAGCTTTCTTT. The complete variable domain, with remaining parts taken from reference TRBV30 and TRBJ1-1, reads SQTIHQWPATLVQPVGSPLSLECTVEGTSNPNLYWYRQAAGRGLQLLFYSVGIGQISSEVPQNLSASRPQDRQFILSSKKLLLSDSGFYLCAWSRGSSRGNTEAFFGQGTRLTVV.

The rearrangement links TRBV29-1 to TRBJ2-1, with D unclear. Germline V lookup: CDR1 SQVTM, CDR2 ANQGSEA. Trimming pared 7 bases from V and 5 bases from J, leaving 24 bases between. CDR3 size: 16 residues. CDR3 protein: CSGLHGVGSLNNEQFF. The CDR3 coding sequence is TGCAGCGGCTTACATGGGGTTGGGTCCTTAAACAATGAGCAGTTCTTC.

The chain employs TRBV3-1 (or the pseudogene TRBV3-2) and TRBJ2-1; D ambiguous. The CDR3 covers 17 residues. Germline V gene data show CDR1 as LGHDT and CDR2 as YNNKEL (reference sequence). Trimming removed 0 bases at V and 0 bases at J, with 12 bases between. In DNA, the CDR3 is TGTGCCAGCAGCCAAGATCGGACGGAGAGCTCCTACAATGAGCAGTTCTTC. This codes for CASSQDRTESSYNEQFF.

This chain connects TRBV6-5 to TRBJ2-2; TRBD1 matches at 11 bases. Unmatched junction bases numbered 0, after V lost 4 bases and J lost 5 bases. This CDR3 has 14 amino acids. Germline V lookup: CDR1 MNHEY, CDR2 SVGAGI. CDR3 amino acids: CASSWDRGTGELFF. In DNA, the CDR3 is TGTGCCAGCAGTTGGGACAGGGGGACCGGGGAGCTGTTTTTT.

This chain links TRBV18 with TRBJ2-2; D is perhaps TRBD2 (6 bases). This CDR3 contains 13 residues. Germline V lookup: CDR1 KGHSH, CDR2 LQKENI. Between the trimmed V and J ends, which lost 2 bases and 6 bases, there was a span of 7 bases. The CDR3 sequence is CASSPGGAGELFF. CDR3 in DNA: TGTGCCAGCTCACCAGGAGGGGCCGGGGAGCTGTTTTTT.

This chain joins TRBV6-2 or TRBV6-3 and TRBJ2-1; TRBD2 aligns across 8 bases. After removal of 2 bases from V and 6 bases from J, the junction contained 3 bases not matched to a gene. The V gene's germline CDR1 is MNHEY and CDR2 SVGEGT. The CDR3 totals 14 residues. CDR3 loop: CASSYREGGNEQFF. The CDR3 DNA follows: TGTGCCAGCAGTTACCGGGAGGGGGGCAATGAGCAGTTCTTC.